These 20 T cell receptor beta chains came from one sample sequenced in a study of blood T cell repertoires in COVID-19. Assay used: immunoSEQ multiplex PCR; TCRdb lists only in-frame clones, some missing. This table has some 200,000 clones, about nine tenths appearing once. The sequencing sample was made of PBMCs or T cells enriched from blood (not recorded which). The origin of the receptors is a man between 18 and 29 years old with acute COVID-19.

The V and J genes are TRBV19 and TRBJ2-3; 9 positions match TRBD2. This CDR3 spans 13 amino acids. CDR1 and CDR2 from the germline V gene are LNHDA and SQIVND (reference sequence). Losses at the gene ends were 10 bases for V and 2 bases for J; bases not matched to a gene: 4. CDR3 nucleotide sequence: TGTGCCACTAGCGGGGAAAACACAGATACGCAGTATTTT. Residues: CATSGENTDTQYF.

The chain couples TRBV24-1 to TRBJ2-1; 9 nucleotides agree with TRBD1. The length of the CDR3 is 15 residues. Germline V gives CDR1 KGHDR, CDR2 SFDVKD. V was clipped by 6 bases and J by 2 bases; unmatched bases: 4. The CDR3 reads CATSKRDRAYNEQFF. For the CDR3, the DNA is TGTGCCACCAGTAAAAGGGACAGGGCCTACAATGAGCAGTTCTTC.

This chain connects TRBV3-1 (or the pseudogene TRBV3-2) to TRBJ1-4; D is possibly TRBD1 (5 bases). The CDR3 contains 13 residues. Trimming took 1 base from V and 12 from J, leaving 12 bases between them. The germline V gene has CDR1 LGHDT and CDR2 YNNKEL (reference sequence). CDR3 residues: CASSQAGEQELFF. DNA of the CDR3: TGTGCCAGCAGCCAAGCGGGGGAGCAGGAACTGTTTTTT.

This chain uses TRBV27 with TRBJ2-1; D is ambiguous. The V gene lost 3 bases and the J gene lost 5 bases, with 20 bases spanning the gap. CDR1 is MNHEY and CDR2 is SMNVEV in the germline V gene (reference sequence). The CDR3 contains 17 residues. CDR3 residues: CASSFAPPSYPDNEQFF. The CDR3 DNA reads as TGTGCCAGCAGTTTCGCCCCGCCCTCCTATCCCGACAATGAGCAGTTCTTC.

CDR3 in amino acids: CASSLGAQGGRGEQYF. The CDR3 DNA is TGCGCCAGCAGCTTGGGGGCCCAGGGAGGGCGAGGCGAGCAGTACTTC. The J gene is TRBJ2-7, the V gene TRBV5-1; TRBD2 aligns across 7 bases. Germline V gene lookup returns CDR1 SGHRS and CDR2 YFSETQ. The length of the CDR3 is 16 residues. After removal of 0 bases from V and 6 bases from J, the junction contained 12 bases not matched to a gene.

The chain links TRBV29-1 to TRBJ2-3, with TRBD1 matching over 10 bases. The CDR3 has 15 amino acids. V shed 7 bases and J 6 bases; nucleotides not matched to a gene: 13. From germline, CDR1 is SQVTM and CDR2 ANQGSEA. As DNA, the CDR3 is TGCAGCGCTCGGGACAGGGGTCTGATGTCGGATACGCAGTATTTT. Translating it yields CSARDRGLMSDTQYF.

This chain joins TRBV11-2 and TRBJ2-3, with unresolved D. The CDR3 length is 14 residues. CDR1 and CDR2 from the germline V gene are SGHAT and FQNNGV. V shed 0 bases and J shed 2 bases, with 6 bases lying between them. For the CDR3, the DNA is TGTGCCAGCAGCTTAGATCAGGACACAGATACGCAGTATTTT. Its translation: CASSLDQDTDTQYF.

This clone appeared a single time. In nucleotides, the CDR3 is TGTGCCATCAGCCAAAGAGAGGATGGCTACACCTTC. Translation: CAISQREDGYTF. The chain couples TRBV10-3 to TRBJ1-2; D remains unclear. The CDR3 sequence is 12 residues long. Trimming stripped 6 bases from V and 6 bases from J, with 11 bases between. The germline V gene encodes CDR1 ENHRY and CDR2 SYGVKD.

This rearrangement joins TRBV24-1 to TRBJ1-1; possibly TRBD1 for D (5 bases). The CDR3 has 17 residues. The ends were cut back, 3 bases at V and 11 bases at J, with 27 bases in the middle. The germline V gene has CDR1 KGHDR and CDR2 SFDVKD. CDR3 nucleotides: TGTGCCACCAGTGATGCGGGCGCCGGGACCGCCACCCGGGGGGCTTTCTTT. This translates into CATSDAGAGTATRGAFF.

V gene TRBV28 combines with J gene TRBJ2-7; D unclear. Trimming pared 6 bases from V and 6 bases from J, leaving 9 bases between. The CDR3 spans 11 residues. Per the germline V gene, CDR1 is MDHEN and CDR2 is SYDVKM. The CDR3 reads CASRRSGEQYF. CDR3 bases: TGTGCCAGCAGGAGGTCTGGCGAGCAGTACTTC.

This rearrangement joins TRBV3-1 (or the pseudogene TRBV3-2) to TRBJ1-1; 9 nucleotides agree with TRBD1. The germline gives CDR1 LGHDT, CDR2 YNNKEL (reference sequence). The junction had 4 bases not matched to a gene; V was cut back by 3 bases and J by 5 bases. This CDR3 region has 14 residues. CDR3 residues: CASSQRQGGTEAFF. The CDR3 coding sequence is TGTGCCAGCAGCCAGCGACAGGGGGGGACTGAAGCTTTCTTT.

The chain uses TRBV18 and TRBJ1-2; D not resolved. Germline V gene data show CDR1 as KGHSH and CDR2 as LQKENI. V was trimmed by 2 bases and J by 6 bases, leaving 13 bases between them. The CDR3 totals 14 residues. The CDR3 region is CASSPTKQVDGYTF. CDR3 DNA: TGTGCCAGCTCACCAACGAAGCAGGTTGATGGCTACACCTTC.

The V gene is TRBV3-1 (or the pseudogene TRBV3-2), the J gene TRBJ1-4; 7 nucleotides line up with TRBD1. The V gene end was trimmed by 0 bases and the J gene end by 7 bases; junction bases not matched to a gene: 5. The germline V gene has CDR1 LGHDT and CDR2 YNNKEL (reference sequence). This CDR3 comprises 15 residues. The CDR3 loop reads CASSQDVNRGEKLFF. The CDR3 nucleotides read TGTGCCAGCAGCCAAGACGTCAACAGGGGTGAAAAACTGTTTTTT.

CDR3: CASSFSVSGTNTGELFF. DNA of the CDR3: TGCGCCAGCAGCTTCTCTGTAAGCGGAACTAACACCGGGGAGCTGTTTTTT. The rearrangement links TRBV5-1 to TRBJ2-2; perhaps TRBD2 as D (5 bases). CDR1 and CDR2 (germline): SGHRS, YFSETQ. The CDR3 covers 17 residues. V was shortened by 2 bases and J by 2 bases, with 16 bases between the two germline ends.

A single count supports this clone. The chain employs TRBV19 and TRBJ1-1, with D perhaps TRBD1 (6 bases). This CDR3 is 13 amino acids long. V gave up 3 bases and J gave up 6 bases, with 11 bases separating them. CDR1 LNHDA and CDR2 SQIVND come from the germline V gene (reference sequence). CDR3 coding DNA: TGTGCCAGTAGTATCTCAGGGGCATCTGAAGCTTTCTTT. Its protein product is CASSISGASEAFF.

V is TRBV12-3 or TRBV12-4 and J is TRBJ2-1; 8 bases fit TRBD2. The CDR3 is 13 amino acids. V lost 6 bases and J lost 9; bases outside the gene matches: 7. The CDR3 nucleotides are TGTGCCAGCAGAAAACGGGGGGGGTCTGAGCAGTTCTTC. It yields the protein CASRKRGGSEQFF.

This chain connects TRBV7-2 to TRBJ1-2; a weak D match, TRBD1 (5 bases). The CDR3 sequence is 12 residues long. The V end was cut by 3 bases, the J end by 4 bases, with 6 bases between. Germline V gives CDR1 SGHTA, CDR2 FQGNSA. Written as DNA, the CDR3 is TGTGCCAGCAGCTTGACAGCCTATGGCTACACCTTC. This encodes CASSLTAYGYTF. Full variable domain (rest looked up from reference TRBV7-2 and TRBJ1-2): GAGVSQSPSNKVTEKGKDVELRCDPISGHTALYWYRQSLGQGLEFLIYFQGNSAPDKSGLPSDRFSAERTGGSVSTLTIQRTQQEDSAVYLCASSLTAYGYTFGSGTRLTVV.

This chain joins TRBV18 and TRBJ2-2; tentative D call: TRBD1 (5 bases). V lost 6 bases and J lost 1, with 9 bases in between. CDR1 and CDR2 (germline): KGHSH, LQKENI. The CDR3 is 14 amino acids. This CDR3 is CASSQTENTGELFF. The CDR3 nucleotides read TGTGCCAGCTCGCAGACAGAGAACACCGGGGAGCTGTTTTTT. The full variable domain, completed using reference TRBV18 and TRBJ2-2, is NAGVMQNPRHLVRRRGQEARLRCSPMKGHSHVYWYRQLPEEGLKFMVYLQKENIIDESGMPKERFSAEFPKEGPSILRIQQVVRGDSAAYFCASSQTENTGELFFGEGSRLTVL.

The chain employs TRBV16 and TRBJ2-3, with D hard to call. Germline assignment: CDR1 KGHSY and CDR2 FQNENV. The CDR3 length is 13 residues. V lost 1 base, J lost 3 bases, and 5 bases lay in between. Here the CDR3 reads CASSQFRTDTQYF. The CDR3 nucleotides read TGTGCCAGCAGCCAATTTAGAACAGATACGCAGTATTTT.

This rearrangement joins TRBV3-1 (or the pseudogene TRBV3-2) to TRBJ2-1, with no clear D. Trimming pared 4 bases from V and 0 bases from J, leaving 10 bases between. This CDR3 comprises 15 residues. CDR1 is LGHDT, CDR2 YNNKEL, per germline (reference sequence). Written as DNA, the CDR3 is TGTGCCAGCAGCCGAAGCGATTACTCCTACAATGAGCAGTTCTTC. Its translation is CASSRSDYSYNEQFF.